These T cell receptor beta chains were read from a single sample in a study of cytomegalovirus exposure and HLA in healthy donors. Measured with immunoSEQ multiplex PCR; TCRdb has only the in-frame clones, and not every one. This sample yields tens of thousands of clones, of which about 78% are seen a single time; around 6.4% belongs to the top ten. Sequenced input: PBMCs. These receptors originate from a man between 18 and 35 years old in good health and CMV-seropositive. Each CDR3 is given without its conserved first and last residue. A D gene is named only where the DNA matches it firmly.

CDR3 length	D gene	V gene	CDR3 protein
12	TRBD1	TRBV5-1	ASSRTGLTYEQY
13	TRBD2	TRBV7-8	ASSLAQGLANEQY
12	NA	TRBV21-1	ASIPWGQGNTIY
15	NA	TRBV14	ASSQVDPGEGNTEAF
11	TRBD1	TRBV7-6	ASSLARQGPAF
12	TRBD2	TRBV6-4	ASSLAGGYNEQF
13	TRBD1	TRBV7-9	ASSPWTGEQETQY
13	TRBD1	TRBV9	ASSDVPGGQETQY
13	TRBD2	TRBV7-3	ASSFERGSTDTQY
10	NA	TRBV29-1	SVEGGTGELF
12	NA	TRBV7-3	ASSSRSSTGTQY
13	NA	TRBV2	ASRGFTGFTDTQY
12	TRBD2	TRBV7-2	ASSLGGSRYEQY
12	NA	TRBV13	ASSYKTRRDEQF
13	NA	TRBV28	ASSNQQGGDYGYT
12	NA	TRBV6-1	ASSEPGQQAGAF
16	TRBD2	TRBV7-8	ASSLALSGEGNTYEQY
12	NA	TRBV7-9	ASSLVLVPEGIY
11	NA	TRBV29-1	SARQSNTGELF
12	NA	TRBV11-3	ASSWTASGNTIY
11	TRBD1	TRBV30	AWSADRVWPPL
13	TRBD1	TRBV27	ASSFLNRGLNEQY
13	NA	TRBV9	ASSVGQESVQPQH
13	NA	TRBV11-3	ASSIPARGETEAF
13	TRBD1	TRBV11-3	ASSLGGQFFDEQF
11	NA	TRBV7-6	ASSPPEENEQF
13	TRBD2	TRBV9	ASSVRLAGNNEQF
12	TRBD1	TRBV7-8	ASSMWDRGNEQF
10	NA	TRBV10-1	ASSSLADTQY
15	NA	TRBV28	ASRIYSGTQNTGELF
12	NA	TRBV6-5	ASSYFEGAYEQY
12	NA	TRBV6-5	ASSPREGIRGYT
13	NA	TRBV28	ASSPSAPGRETQY
12	NA	TRBV27	ASSPKLWNTEAF
10	TRBD2	TRBV9	ARILSGNEQF
13	NA	TRBV2	ASSEPGHPTDTQY
16	TRBD1	TRBV5-6	ASSSYRDRASANYGYT
11	NA	TRBV7-2	ASSLAAGDGYT
9	NA	TRBV10-2	ASSGRETQY
15	TRBD2	TRBV7-6	ASSLDPGLAVAGEQF
13	TRBD1	TRBV6-5	ASSQQGGRGTEAF
14	NA	TRBV11-2	ASSPTLPKEAETQY
13	NA	TRBV6-5	ASSPLSSAQETQY
14	TRBD1	TRBV18	ASSPRDRVLNTEAF
12	NA	TRBV6-5	ASSSNSRTYEQY
13	NA	TRBV5-4	ASSLAGREDTEAF
16	TRBD1	TRBV29-1	SVEDRDRGTIFQETQY
12	NA	TRBV15	ATSRLQGRDGYT
11	NA	TRBV7-2	ASSLGLLQPQH
11	NA	TRBV7-9	ASSLRDTDTQY
13	NA	TRBV18	ASSPAPRVGYEQY
12	TRBD1	TRBV9	ASSIQGAPDTQY